This T cell receptor (beta chain) was identified in a study of T cells in Graves' hyperthyroidism and ophthalmopathy. Study-level information: The initial diagnosis was the point when peripheral blood was collected, ahead of any treatment.

Diagnoses were made from clinical symptoms, serum measures (thyroxine and TRAb), thyroid ultrasound and orbital computed tomography. Trimming pared 3 bases from V and 7 bases from J, leaving 3 bases between. This CDR3 is built from 10 residues. CDR1 and CDR2 from the germline V gene are MNHEY and SVGAGI. The table lists this clonotype with many counts. Its antigen is as yet unknown. TCR beta CDR3 regions were amplified from RNA. RT-PCR in the first round (using the HTBI primer set) targeted the TCR CDR3. TCRdb reprocessed the multiplex PCR reads via MiXCR and lists one record per CDR3 protein. The sample has 600,000 to 700,000 distinct CDR3 sequences; around 15% are singletons. Broader study findings: Ophthalmopathy was predicted by the model a median of approximately six months ahead of onset.

Sequencing input: blood. The chain links TRBV6-5 to TRBJ1-1; D is ambiguous. This clonotype originated in a woman between 40 and 55 years old with Graves' ophthalmopathy. This chain's CDR3 is CASSYGEAFF. CDR3 nucleotides: TGTGCCAGCAGTTATGGTGAAGCTTTCTTT.